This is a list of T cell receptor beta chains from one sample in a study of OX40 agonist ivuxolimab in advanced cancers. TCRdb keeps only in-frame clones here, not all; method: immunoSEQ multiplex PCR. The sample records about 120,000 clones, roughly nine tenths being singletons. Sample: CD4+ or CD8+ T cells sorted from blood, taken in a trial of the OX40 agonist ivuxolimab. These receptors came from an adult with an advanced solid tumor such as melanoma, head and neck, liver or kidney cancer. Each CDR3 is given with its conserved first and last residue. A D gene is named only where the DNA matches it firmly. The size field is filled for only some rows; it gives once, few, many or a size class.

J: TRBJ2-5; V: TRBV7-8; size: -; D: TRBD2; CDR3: CASSLGLAEETQYF; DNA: TGTGCCAGCAGCCTTGGACTAGCGGAAGAGACCCAGTACTTC
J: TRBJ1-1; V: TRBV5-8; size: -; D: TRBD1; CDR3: CASRTHGQGMNTEAFF; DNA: TGTGCCAGCCGAACCCACGGACAGGGGATGAACACTGAAGCTTTCTTT
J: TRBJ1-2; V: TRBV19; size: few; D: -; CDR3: CASKTAPEWGGYTF; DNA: TGTGCCAGTAAGACCGCGCCGGAATGGGGGGGCTACACCTTC
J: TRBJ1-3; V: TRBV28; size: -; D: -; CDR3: CASSLNEGLGGNTIYF; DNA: TGTGCCAGCAGTTTAAACGAGGGACTCGGTGGAAACACCATATATTTT
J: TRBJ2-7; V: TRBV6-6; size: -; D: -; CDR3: CASSSEGDRQYF; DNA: TGTGCCAGCAGCTCGGAAGGAGACCGGCAGTACTTC
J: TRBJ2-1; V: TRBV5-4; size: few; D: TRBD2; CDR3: CASSKVTSGRSYNEQFF; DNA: TGTGCCAGCAGCAAAGTGACTAGCGGGAGATCTTACAATGAGCAGTTCTTC
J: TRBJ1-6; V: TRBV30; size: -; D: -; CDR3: CAWSAPTGTQSPLHF; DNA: TGTGCCTGGAGTGCTCCCACAGGGACACAGTCACCCCTCCACTTT
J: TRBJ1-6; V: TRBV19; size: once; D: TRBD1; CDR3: CASSPRQGARPFAPLHF; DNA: TGTGCCAGTAGTCCCAGACAGGGGGCCCGCCCGTTCGCACCCCTCCACTTT
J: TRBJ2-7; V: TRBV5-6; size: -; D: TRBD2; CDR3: CASSPSGGRVYEQYF; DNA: TGTGCCAGCAGTCCGAGTGGCGGGAGGGTCTACGAGCAGTACTTC
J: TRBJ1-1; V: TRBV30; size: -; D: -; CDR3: CAWSLTVREAFF; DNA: TGTGCCTGGAGTTTGACTGTGCGCGAAGCTTTCTTT
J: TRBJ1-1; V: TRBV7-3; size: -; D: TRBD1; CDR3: CASSYTGGSEAFF; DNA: TGTGCCAGCAGCTATACAGGGGGATCTGAAGCTTTCTTT
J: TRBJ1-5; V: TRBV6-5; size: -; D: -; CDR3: CASRDRSEVGQPQHF; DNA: TGTGCCAGCAGGGACCGTAGTGAGGTGGGACAGCCCCAGCATTTT
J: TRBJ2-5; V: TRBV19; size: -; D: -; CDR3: CASSIDQETQYF; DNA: TGTGCCAGTAGTATAGATCAGGAGACCCAGTACTTC
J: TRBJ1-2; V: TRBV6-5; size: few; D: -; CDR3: CASSSTGPIYGYTF; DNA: TGTGCCAGCTCCTCCACGGGGCCCATCTATGGCTACACCTTC
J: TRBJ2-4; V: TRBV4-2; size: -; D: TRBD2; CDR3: CASSPTSGGAKNIQYF; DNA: TGTGCCAGCAGCCCTACTAGCGGGGGGGCCAAAAACATTCAGTACTTC
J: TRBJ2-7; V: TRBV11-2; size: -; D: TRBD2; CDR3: CASSPKTSGEQYF; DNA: TGTGCCAGCAGCCCTAAGACTAGCGGTGAGCAGTACTTC
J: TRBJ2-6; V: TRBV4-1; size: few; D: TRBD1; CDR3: CASSLRTGTSSGANVLTF; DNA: TGCGCCAGCAGCCTTCGGACAGGGACGAGCTCTGGGGCCAACGTCCTGACTTTC